What follows are 20 T cell receptor beta chains derived from one specimen sequenced in a study of T cells in Graves' hyperthyroidism and ophthalmopathy. Researchers took RNA transcripts and amplified the TCR beta CDR3 regions from them. Primed by the HTBI set, a first-round RT-PCR was run on the TCR CDR3. TCRdb independently ran MiXCR on the multiplex PCR reads; one entry per CDR3 protein. The table includes hundreds of thousands of distinct CDR3 sequences, about 17% detected once. The sequenced sample was blood. The receptor source for this set is a woman aged 25 to 39 with Graves' hyperthyroidism.

The CDR3 bases are TGTGCCAGCAGTTCGCTCGGCGTCAGGACTAAGAGGGAGACCCAGTACTTC. As protein: CASSSLGVRTKRETQYF. The rearrangement uses TRBV7-9 and TRBJ2-5, with a possible D match to TRBD2 (6 bases). Looked up from germline, CDR1 is SEHNR and CDR2 is FQNEAQ (reference sequence). This CDR3 spans 17 amino acids. V shed 6 bases and J shed 5 bases, with 25 bases lying between them. Together with reference TRBV7-9 and TRBJ2-5, the CDR3 gives the full variable domain: DTGVSQNPRHKITKRGQNVTFRCDPISEHNRLYWYRQTLGQGPEFLTYFQNEAQLEKSRLLSDRFSAERPKGSFSTLEIQRTEQGDSAMYLCASSSLGVRTKRETQYFGPGTRLLVL.

This chain links TRBV6-1 with TRBJ1-6; D gene unclear. The CDR3 consists of 15 residues. Germline CDR1 MNHNS, CDR2 SASEGT. The V gene lost 0 bases and the J gene lost 6 bases, with 9 bases spanning the gap. This CDR3 reads CASSEASPFNSPLHF. CDR3 DNA: TGTGCCAGCAGTGAAGCCTCCCCCTTTAATTCACCCCTCCACTTT.

This clonotype was seen repeatedly, ten times or more. The gene calls are TRBV6-6 and TRBJ2-7, with 7 bases matching TRBD1. CDR3 length: 19 residues. Losses at the gene ends were 0 bases for V and 4 bases for J; bases not matched to a gene: 18. Germline V CDR1 and CDR2: MNHNY, SVGAGI (reference sequence). The CDR3 nucleotides read TGTGCCAGCAGTTACTCCGGCGTGGGACAGACCACTCCTCGATACGAGCAGTACTTC. Its protein product is CASSYSGVGQTTPRYEQYF.

The chain combines TRBV6-5 with TRBJ2-6; D uncertain. The CDR3 runs 18 residues. Germline V gene lookup returns CDR1 MNHEY and CDR2 SVGAGI. V was shortened by 2 bases and J by 4 bases, with 18 bases between the two germline ends. The CDR3 DNA is TGTGCCAGCAGTTACGGTCGCCCTACATCGTCAGGGGCCAACGTCCTGACTTTC. This gives the protein CASSYGRPTSSGANVLTF.

This clonotype was counted between two and nine times. The chain links TRBV6-2 or TRBV6-3 to TRBJ1-1, with 7 bases matching TRBD1. Germline-derived CDR1 and CDR2 are MNHEY and SVGEGT. The CDR3 covers 12 residues. V was clipped by 5 bases and J by 7 bases; unmatched bases: 4. The CDR3 sequence is CASSRGPHEAFF. In nucleotides, the CDR3 is TGTGCCAGCAGTAGGGGGCCTCATGAAGCTTTCTTT.

V usage is TRBV20-1 and J usage is TRBJ2-7; TRBD1 or TRBD2 may be the D gene (6 bases each). Germline loops: CDR1 DFQATT, CDR2 SNEGSKA (reference sequence). This CDR3 comprises 11 residues. Trimming cost V 2 bases and J 7 bases, with 9 bases left between them. The DNA for the CDR3 is TGCAGTGCTAGAAGAGGGGGGGAGCAGTACTTC. This sequence encodes CSARRGGEQYF.

The sample holds many counts of this clonotype. The chain joins TRBV10-3 to TRBJ2-7; D possibly corresponds to TRBD2 (5 bases). Germline V gene data show CDR1 as ENHRY and CDR2 as SYGVKD. The CDR3 consists of 12 residues. With 6 bases removed from V and 0 bases from J, the gap between germline ends came to 6 bases. CDR3 bases: TGTGCCATCAGCCGGGACTCCTACGAGCAGTACTTC. This sequence encodes CAISRDSYEQYF.

This clonotype was detected only a few times. For the CDR3, the DNA is TGTGCCAGTAGTATCCAGGGAGGGGCTGCCTACGAGCAGTACTTC. It is translated as CASSIQGGAAYEQYF. The chain is built from TRBV19 and TRBJ2-7, with 7 positions matching TRBD2. V dropped 3 bases and J dropped 2; count of bases not matched to a gene: 7. The CDR3 is 15 residues long. From germline, CDR1 is LNHDA and CDR2 SQIVND (reference sequence).

This clonotype was seen many times. J is TRBJ2-1 and V is TRBV11-3; D call uncertain. The germline gives CDR1 SGHNT, CDR2 YENEEA. The CDR3 is 13 amino acids. V was trimmed by 5 bases and J by 7 bases, leaving 12 bases between them. CDR3 protein: CASSRQLGNEQFF. CDR3 bases: TGTGCCAGCAGCCGCCAATTAGGGAATGAGCAGTTCTTC.

This clonotype has at least ten counts. The V call is TRBV15, the J call TRBJ2-5; 8 bases match TRBD1. The CDR3 has 16 residues. Trimming took 3 bases from V and 5 from J; bases not matched to a gene: 11. Germline V CDR1 and CDR2: LNHNV, YYDKDF (reference sequence). The CDR3 protein is CATSRDLGQGGETQYF. Here the CDR3 DNA reads TGTGCCACCAGCAGGGACCTCGGACAGGGCGGGGAGACCCAGTACTTC.

This clonotype was picked up many times. The V call is TRBV15, the J call TRBJ1-2; weak D call: TRBD1 (5 bases). The CDR3 totals 12 residues. The germline V and J ends were trimmed by 5 bases and 2 bases, with 6 bases remaining between them. Per germline, CDR1 LNHNV and CDR2 YYDKDF (reference sequence). CDR3 coding DNA: TGTGCCACCAGCGGGGGGAACTATGGCTACACCTTC. Residues: CATSGGNYGYTF.

The gene calls are TRBV12-3 or TRBV12-4 and TRBJ2-7, with D perhaps being TRBD1 or TRBD2 (5 bases each). V lost 6 bases and J 0 bases, leaving 21 bases between the germline ends. The CDR3 spans 17 residues. CDR3 region: CASSSTYRDGHSYEQYF. The CDR3 DNA sequence: TGTGCCAGCAGCAGTACGTACCGGGACGGACACTCCTACGAGCAGTACTTC.

The genes are TRBV7-9 and TRBJ2-3, with D tentatively TRBD1 (5 bases). The length of the CDR3 is 16 residues. With 5 bases removed from V and 2 bases from J, the gap between germline ends came to 17 bases. Per the germline V gene, CDR1 is SEHNR and CDR2 is FQNEAQ (reference sequence). The CDR3 sequence is CASSPGPRRSTDTQYF. The CDR3 region has the DNA TGTGCCAGCAGCCCAGGGCCCAGACGGTCCACAGATACGCAGTATTTT.

Comments on this clonotype: A read error may explain this, as a much larger clone is one base away. V is TRBV20-1 and J is TRBJ2-5; 9 bases fit TRBD2. The CDR3 contains 16 residues. Germline V gene lookup returns CDR1 DFQATT and CDR2 SNEGSKA (reference sequence). J was trimmed by 9 bases and V by 6 bases; bases with no gene match: 20. CDR3 in amino acids: CSAESTSGTSWEAQYF. The CDR3 coding sequence is TGCAGTGCCGAGTCGACTAGCGGCACGTCATGGGAGGCCCAGTACTTC.

The sample holds many counts of this clonotype. This chain joins TRBV3-1 and TRBJ1-2; no firm D call. Germline V gene data show CDR1 as LGHDT and CDR2 as YNNKEL (reference sequence). V shed 0 bases and J shed 8 bases, with 4 bases lying between them. This CDR3 spans 11 amino acids. The CDR3 DNA follows: TGTGCCAGCAGCCAAGATTTCGGCTACACCTTC. It yields the protein CASSQDFGYTF.

This clonotype was detected many times. This chain joins TRBV5-1 and TRBJ2-1; 14 positions match TRBD2. There are 16 residues in the CDR3. Trimming removed 4 bases from V and 8 bases from J; junction bases left unmatched: 8. The V gene's germline CDR1 is SGHRS and CDR2 YFSETQ. As DNA, the CDR3 is TGCGCCAGCAGCCAACCGGGACTAGCGGGAGCTGATGAGCAGTTCTTC. It encodes CASSQPGLAGADEQFF.

The chain combines TRBV9 with TRBJ2-2, with 9 bases lining up with TRBD2. The CDR3 covers 17 residues. V shed 0 bases and J 4 bases; nucleotides not matched to a gene: 7. The germline CDR1 and CDR2 sequences are SGDLS and YYNGEE. The CDR3 sequence is CASSVDSSGTVTGELFF. DNA of the CDR3: TGTGCCAGCAGCGTAGACTCTAGCGGGACGGTCACCGGGGAGCTGTTTTTT.

V and J are TRBV5-4 and TRBJ2-5, with 8 bases matching TRBD1. There are 15 residues in the CDR3. The germline gives CDR1 SGHNT, CDR2 YYREEE (reference sequence). V trimming: 0 bases; J trimming: 5 bases; junction bases outside the gene matches: 6. The CDR3 region is CASSLVGQGGETQYF. The CDR3 DNA sequence: TGTGCCAGCAGCTTGGTTGGACAGGGTGGGGAGACCCAGTACTTC.

The chain links TRBV11-2 to TRBJ2-6; D is uncertain. Trimming pared 5 bases from V and 4 bases from J, leaving 12 bases between. This CDR3 has 15 residues. Germline loops: CDR1 SGHAT, CDR2 FQNNGV. DNA for the CDR3: TGTGCCAGCAGCCCCACGCGTGGGGGGGCCAACGTCCTGACTTTC. Translating gives CASSPTRGGANVLTF.

This clonotype was detected many times. This chain links TRBV2 with TRBJ1-6, with D maybe TRBD1 (5 bases). Germline-derived CDR1 and CDR2 are SNHLY and FYNNEI. V shed 2 bases and J shed 6 bases, with 11 bases lying between them. The CDR3 consists of 15 residues. In DNA, the CDR3 is TGTGCCAGCAGTGAATGGGACGGTTCTAATTCACCCCTCCACTTT. It codes for CASSEWDGSNSPLHF. Full variable domain (outside the CDR3, taken from reference TRBV2 and TRBJ1-6): EPEVTQTPSHQVTQMGQEVILRCVPISNHLYFYWYRQILGQKVEFLVSFYNNEISEKSEIFDDQFSVERPDGSNFTLKIRSTKLEDSAMYFCASSEWDGSNSPLHFGNGTRLTVT.